This entry lists 11 T cell receptor beta chains sequenced from one sample in a study of glioma-infiltrating T cells after dendritic cell vaccination. Some clones are missing from TCRdb's copy, which holds only in-frame ones; the method was immunoSEQ multiplex PCR. This table holds some 60,000 clones, about 86% found once. Time point specified: after dendritic cell vaccination, including at tumor progression/relapse. This material consisted of blood, taken after dendritic cell vaccination. The receptors derive from a human donor with glioblastoma.

The chain joins TRBV15 to TRBJ2-3; 8 nucleotides match TRBD2. The CDR3 consists of 16 residues. J lost 3 bases, V lost 1 base, and 6 bases had no gene match. Germline CDR1 LNHNV, CDR2 YYDKDF (reference sequence). The DNA of the CDR3 is TGTGCCACCAGCAGAGGTTACGGGGGGGGTACAGATACGCAGTATTTT. Its protein is CATSRGYGGGTDTQYF.

The genes are TRBV2 and TRBJ1-1; 7 nucleotides agree with TRBD1. From germline, CDR1 is SNHLY and CDR2 FYNNEI. V lost 3 bases and J lost 3; bases outside the gene matches: 10. The CDR3 runs to 16 residues. The CDR3, as DNA: TGTGCCAGCAGTGATCGGAGAACAGGGGCTTACACTGAAGCTTTCTTT. Its translation: CASSDRRTGAYTEAFF.

The gene calls are TRBV6-5 and TRBJ2-5, with 14 bases lining up with TRBD2. The CDR3 consists of 13 residues. With V trimmed by 6 bases and J by 9 bases, 3 bases remained unmatched. Looked up from germline, CDR1 is MNHEY and CDR2 is SVGAGI. CDR3 sequence (DNA): TGTGCCAGCAGCTTGGGACTAGCGGGGGCCCAGTACTTC. Translation: CASSLGLAGAQYF.

This clone was picked up one time. Here the CDR3 reads CASSPGRGSSSYTF. The DNA of the CDR3 is TGTGCCAGCTCACCAGGCAGGGGATCGAGTAGCTACACCTTC. The J gene is TRBJ1-2, the V gene TRBV18; a possible D gene is TRBD1 (6 bases). The V end was cut by 2 bases, the J end by 9 bases, with 16 bases between. The CDR3 covers 14 residues. The V gene's germline CDR1 is KGHSH and CDR2 LQKENI.

This chain connects TRBV7-6 to TRBJ1-1, with unresolved D. This CDR3 has 17 amino acids. Trimming took 2 bases from V and 0 from J, leaving 16 bases between them. The V gene's germline CDR1 is SGHVS and CDR2 FNYEAQ. This chain's CDR3 is CASSLSKPPGLNTEAFF. The DNA of the CDR3 is TGTGCCAGCAGCTTATCCAAGCCGCCGGGATTGAACACTGAAGCTTTCTTT. The full variable domain, its missing parts supplied by reference TRBV7-6 and TRBJ1-1, is GAGVSQSPRYKVTKRGQDVALRCDPISGHVSLYWYRQALGQGPEFLTYFNYEAQQDKSGLPNDRFSAERPEGSISTLTIQRTEQRDSAMYRCASSLSKPPGLNTEAFFGQGTRLTVV.

CDR3 residues: CASRGQGASNQPQHF. The DNA for the CDR3 is TGTGCCAGCAGGGGACAGGGGGCGAGCAATCAGCCCCAGCATTTT. The V gene is TRBV2, the J gene TRBJ1-5, with TRBD1 matching over 12 bases. This CDR3 region has 15 residues. Per germline, CDR1 SNHLY and CDR2 FYNNEI. Losses at the gene ends were 6 bases for V and 1 base for J; bases not matched to a gene: 1. The full variable domain, its missing parts supplied by reference TRBV2 and TRBJ1-5, is EPEVTQTPSHQVTQMGQEVILRCVPISNHLYFYWYRQILGQKVEFLVSFYNNEISEKSEIFDDQFSVERPDGSNFTLKIRSTKLEDSAMYFCASRGQGASNQPQHFGDGTRLSIL.

The V gene is TRBV19, the J gene TRBJ1-2; D possibly corresponds to TRBD1 (6 bases). Germline V gene data show CDR1 as LNHDA and CDR2 as SQIVND (reference sequence). V lost 3 bases, J lost 4 bases, and 15 bases lay in between. The CDR3 sequence is 15 residues long. The CDR3 is CASSIMSGVGYGYTF. The CDR3 region has the DNA TGTGCCAGTAGTATTATGTCAGGGGTAGGCTATGGCTACACCTTC.

The CDR3 here is CASSIRRTGSYEQYF. For the CDR3, the DNA is TGTGCCAGTAGCATTCGTCGGACAGGCTCCTACGAGCAGTACTTC. This chain connects TRBV19 to TRBJ2-7, with 7 positions matching TRBD1. The CDR3 has 15 residues. CDR1 is LNHDA and CDR2 is SQIVND in the germline V gene (reference sequence). V shed 6 bases and J 0 bases; nucleotides not matched to a gene: 8. The variable domain in full, with the rest retrieved from reference TRBV19 and TRBJ2-7, is DGGITQSPKYLFRKEGQNVTLSCEQNLNHDAMYWYRQDPGQGLRLIYYSQIVNDFQKGDIAEGYSVSREKKESFPLTVTSAQKNPTAFYLCASSIRRTGSYEQYFGPGTRLTVT.

The chain couples TRBV6-5 to TRBJ2-1; weak D call: TRBD1 (5 bases). Trimming removed 2 bases from V and 9 bases from J, with 14 bases in between. From germline, CDR1 is MNHEY and CDR2 SVGAGI. The CDR3 has 14 residues. The CDR3 is CASSYAIRAIEQFF. DNA for the CDR3: TGTGCCAGCAGTTACGCCATCAGGGCTATTGAGCAGTTCTTC.

V and J are TRBV4-2 and TRBJ2-7; a possible D gene is TRBD2 (5 bases). V was cut by 1 base and J by 1 base, with 20 bases left in between. Germline V gene lookup returns CDR1 LGHNA and CDR2 YNFKEQ. This CDR3 has 18 residues. CDR3 sequence: CASSQVLNRPGLSYEQYF. The CDR3, as DNA: TGTGCCAGCAGCCAAGTCCTCAATCGTCCGGGATTGTCCTACGAGCAGTACTTC.

The rearrangement joins TRBV5-1 to TRBJ2-7, with 10 positions matching TRBD2. The CDR3 is made up of 14 amino acids. The V segment lost 4 bases and the J segment 2 bases; nucleotides outside the gene matches: 3. CDR1 and CDR2 from the germline V gene are SGHRS and YFSETQ. The CDR3 DNA reads TGCGCCAGCAGCGTAACTAGCGGGGCCTACGAGCAGTACTTC. It yields the protein CASSVTSGAYEQYF.